This T cell receptor beta chain was profiled in a study of CD8+ T cells in alopecia areata (dated by TCRdb to 2016 to 2018). At the level of the whole study: Treated patients were enrolled in an open-label pilot trial of oral tofacitinib, 5 to 10 mg twice daily, for moderate-to-severe alopecia areata. Patients stayed on tofacitinib for 6 to 18 months and then had 6 months of follow-up off drug so that delayed response and recurrence could be assessed. High-throughput TCRbeta sequencing was used to examine T cell clonal expansion in alopecia areata in both the C3H/HeJ mouse model and human patients. In humans, TCRbeta sequencing was performed on scalp tissue and on sorted CD4+ and CD8+ peripheral blood T cells from healthy controls and from patients with patchy or totalis/universalis alopecia areata. Tofacitinib-treated patients had biopsies at baseline and at 4 and 24 weeks of treatment, with a later scalp biopsy in several patients. Scalp clonality was compared among normal scalp (n=4), patchy alopecia areata scalp (n=8), and alopecia totalis/universalis scalp (n=8). The RNA source kit depended on sample type: the PAXgene miRNA kit for fixed scalp, the miRNeasy kit for PBMCs, and the RNeasy kit for mouse skin. immunoSEQ multiplex PCR using 35 Vbeta forward primers and 13 Jbeta reverse primers was used to amplify TCRbeta CDR3 regions.

The receptor library was made with the immunoSEQ multiplex PCR assay. RNA was extracted from all samples and reverse transcribed into cDNA as template for TCR sequencing. First-strand cDNA was synthesized with SuperScript III using a 2:1 mix of oligo-dT and random hexamers. A synthetic immune receptor repertoire was used to assess amplification bias, and residual bias was removed computationally. Per the authors' processing: Raw reads were preprocessed to remove errors, and CDR3 was defined according to IMGT conventions as the region from the conserved cysteine to phenylalanine. Clonality was calculated as 1 minus Shannon entropy normalized by log2 of the number of productive unique TCRs. Whether each scalp clone was CD4 or CD8 was inferred by checking scalp TCRbeta sequences against the CD4 and CD8 repertoires from sorted blood. TCRdb provides this immuneACCESS table in a form limited to in-frame rearrangements. Some clones are lacking; in checked studies, under half of them reflect an unresolved V gene, and why the rest are absent is not known. The D gene and trimming were derived from the DNA, and the V and J assignments and clone size from that table. In this sample the table shows 200,000 to 250,000 clones, about three fifths of which occur a single time. The top ten clones comprise over 0.4% of the sample.

The CDR3 contains 11 residues, cysteine and phenylalanine counted. Only CDR3 DNA is held: 33 bases, read in frame from base 1. V was cut back by 6 bases and J by 5 bases, leaving a gap of 10 bases between them. CDR1 and CDR2 are read off the germline V gene (reference sequence) as DFQATT and SNEGSKA. What the work shows at the level of the full study, not this receptor alone: Unlike mouse skin, which is dominated by gammadelta T cells, normal human skin has resident alphabeta T cells that are also sequenced, and this complicates analysis of the scalp TCR repertoire. Higher clonality and more expanded CD8+ clones were observed in lesional scalp than in normal scalp, particularly in alopecia totalis/universalis, a finding suggestive of antigenic drive. TCR sequences shared between patients were less clear than in mice, possibly partly because of HLA diversity in the patient population.

Worth noting for this clone: It has no known antigen specificity. Base qualities were left out, and no much larger clone turns up one base away.

The time point label for this specimen denotes: baseline before oral tofacitinib. Peripheral blood and lesional scalp punch biopsies were obtained from patients with alopecia areata. PBMCs were separated by density centrifugation and stained for CD3, CD4 and CD8, after which CD4+ and CD8+ T cells were sorted on a FACSAria. The sequence derives from a human donor with alopecia areata. The chain couples TRBV20-1 to TRBJ1-1, with an unclear D gene assignment. The starting material was CD4+ T cells sorted from blood, obtained at week 0. CDR3 region: CSASSRTEAFF. The nucleotides are TGCAGTGCATCTTCTAGAACTGAAGCTTTCTTT.